The 20 T cell receptor beta chains below were found in one sample sequenced in a study of identical twins. TCRdb used MiXCR to reprocess the 5' RACE reads, holding one entry per CDR3 protein. The sample comprises 650,000 to 750,000 distinct CDR3 sequences, 20% to 25% of which are singletons, and roughly 4% rests with the top ten. This same sample was also taken into another study, of T cells expressing NK-cell markers.

The sample taken for sequencing was PBMCs. These receptors all stem from a woman aged 18-29 years in good health.

The chain combines TRBV6-5 with TRBJ2-1, with 8 bases matching TRBD2. The CDR3 contains 15 residues. CDR1 and CDR2 (germline): MNHEY, SVGAGI. V lost 2 bases and J lost 9; bases outside the gene matches: 9. The CDR3: CASSYGAGGRSEQFF. Written as DNA, the CDR3 is TGTGCCAGCAGTTACGGAGCAGGCGGGAGGAGTGAGCAGTTCTTC.

This chain connects TRBV5-1 to TRBJ1-6; D is unresolved. Germline lookup yields CDR1 SGHRS and CDR2 YFSETQ. The CDR3 length is 14 residues. V lost 0 bases and J 6 bases, leaving 7 bases between the germline ends. The CDR3 region is CASSLASVNSPLHF. CDR3 DNA: TGCGCCAGCAGCTTGGCCTCGGTTAATTCACCCCTCCACTTT.

This clonotype showed up just once. The chain links TRBV4-1 to TRBJ1-2, with 8 nucleotides matching TRBD1. The V gene's germline CDR1 is MGHRA and CDR2 YSYEKL. V lost 3 bases and J lost 3; bases outside the gene matches: 3. This CDR3 contains 14 residues. CDR3 sequence (DNA): TGCGCCAGCAGCCACAACAGGGGGGACTATGGCTACACCTTC. Translation: CASSHNRGDYGYTF.

This clonotype was detected a few times. The rearrangement joins TRBV7-8 to TRBJ1-1, with 7 nucleotides matching TRBD1. This CDR3 comprises 18 residues. The germline CDR1 and CDR2 sequences are SGHVS and FQNEAQ. With 7 bases clipped from V and 4 bases from J, the junction kept 21 bases outside the gene matches. Here the CDR3 reads CASTSQLVKTGAATEAFF. In nucleotides, the CDR3 is TGTGCCAGCACCTCCCAACTAGTAAAAACAGGGGCGGCCACTGAAGCTTTCTTT.

Only a few counts were recorded for this clonotype. V and J are TRBV5-1 and TRBJ2-1, with D unclear. V was clipped by 0 bases and J by 0 bases, with 7 bases between them. The germline V gene has CDR1 SGHRS and CDR2 YFSETQ. CDR3 size: 15 residues. The CDR3 nucleotides are TGCGCCAGCAGCTTGGACACCAGCTCCTACAATGAGCAGTTCTTC. Translation: CASSLDTSSYNEQFF. The variable domain in full, completed from reference TRBV5-1 and TRBJ2-1, reads KAGVTQTPRYLIKTRGQQVTLSCSPISGHRSVSWYQQTPGQGLQFLFEYFSETQRNKGNFPGRFSGRQFSNSRSEMNVSTLELGDSALYLCASSLDTSSYNEQFFGPGTRLTVL.

This clonotype occurred a few times. This chain uses TRBV7-2 with TRBJ2-1; possible D gene TRBD2, 5 bases. V lost 5 bases to trimming and J lost 5 bases, with 10 bases between them. The CDR3 totals 13 residues. Germline CDR1 reads SGHTA; CDR2 reads FQGNSA. The CDR3 here is CASSPAGHNEQFF. The CDR3 bases are TGTGCCAGCAGCCCCGCGGGCCACAATGAGCAGTTCTTC.

The chain links TRBV24-1 to TRBJ2-1; D not certain. The CDR3 has 13 residues. CDR1 and CDR2 from the germline V gene are KGHDR and SFDVKD. Trimming removed 6 bases at V and 2 bases at J, with 7 bases between. The CDR3 spells CATSRDPYNEQFF. In DNA form, the CDR3 reads TGTGCCACCAGTAGAGACCCCTACAATGAGCAGTTCTTC.

The J gene is TRBJ1-1, the V gene TRBV7-3, with a possible D match to TRBD1 (6 bases). The CDR3 consists of 14 residues. V was clipped by 2 bases and J by 3 bases, with 10 bases between them. CDR1 SGHTA and CDR2 FQGTGA come from the germline V gene. CDR3 nucleotide sequence: TGTGCCAGCAGCTTACGGGGGCGGGACACTGAAGCTTTCTTT. Residues: CASSLRGRDTEAFF.

The chain has TRBV2 and TRBJ2-5; TRBD1 matches 10 bases. Germline CDR1 and CDR2: SNHLY and FYNNEI. Trimming took 5 bases from V and 5 from J; bases not matched to a gene: 5. The CDR3 consists of 14 residues. CDR3 in DNA: TGTGCCAGCAGTCCCGGGACAGGGGATGAGACCCAGTACTTC. Translating gives CASSPGTGDETQYF.

The chain combines TRBV6-5 with TRBJ2-5; 7 bases line up with TRBD2. The CDR3 has 19 amino acids. V lost 2 bases to trimming and J lost 0 bases; unmatched junction nucleotides: 15. Germline assignment: CDR1 MNHEY and CDR2 SVGAGI. The CDR3 sequence is CASSYQLARVGGNQETQYF. The CDR3 DNA follows: TGTGCCAGCAGTTACCAGCTAGCTCGCGTCGGGGGGAACCAAGAGACCCAGTACTTC.

A few counts support this clonotype. V is TRBV20-1 and J is TRBJ2-5, with D uncertain. The germline gives CDR1 DFQATT, CDR2 SNEGSKA (reference sequence). The CDR3 totals 11 residues. V lost 6 bases and J 1 base, leaving 6 bases between the germline ends. CDR3 region: CSAQRQETQYF. Written as DNA, the CDR3 is TGCAGTGCCCAACGCCAAGAGACCCAGTACTTC.

V gene TRBV9 combines with J gene TRBJ2-1; D could derive from TRBD1 or TRBD2 (5 bases each). V lost 3 bases and J 8 bases, leaving 18 bases between the germline ends. The CDR3 is 15 amino acids. The germline V gene encodes CDR1 SGDLS and CDR2 YYNGEE. The CDR3 sequence: CASSESGALTHEQFF. DNA for the CDR3: TGTGCCAGCAGCGAATCCGGGGCCCTCACCCATGAGCAGTTCTTC.

The rearrangement links TRBV5-1 to TRBJ2-2, with a weak D call TRBD2 (5 bases). The CDR3 totals 12 residues. Per the germline V gene, CDR1 is SGHRS and CDR2 is YFSETQ. The V end lost 7 bases, the J end lost 6 bases, and 10 bases lay between the germline ends. The CDR3, as DNA: TGCGCCAGCCGACCCGGGGCCGGGGAGCTGTTTTTT. Translating it yields CASRPGAGELFF. The whole variable domain, remainder taken from reference TRBV5-1 and TRBJ2-2, is KAGVTQTPRYLIKTRGQQVTLSCSPISGHRSVSWYQQTPGQGLQFLFEYFSETQRNKGNFPGRFSGRQFSNSRSEMNVSTLELGDSALYLCASRPGAGELFFGEGSRLTVL.

This sequence joins TRBV27 and TRBJ2-7, with TRBD1 as a possible D gene (6 bases). This CDR3 comprises 15 residues. CDR1 MNHEY and CDR2 SMNVEV come from the germline V gene (reference sequence). V lost 6 bases to trimming and J lost 5 bases, with 20 bases between them. The DNA for the CDR3 is TGTGCCAGCAGGAAAACAGGGTCTCGGAATCACGAGCAGTACTTC. This sequence encodes CASRKTGSRNHEQYF.

The gene calls are TRBV12-3 or TRBV12-4 and TRBJ1-4; D gene unclear. V was shortened by 11 bases and J by 8 bases, with 9 bases between the two germline ends. This CDR3 has 10 amino acids. The CDR3, as DNA: TGTGCCTGTGGACGCGAAAAACTGTTTTTT. Protein product: CACGREKLFF.

This clonotype was seen repeatedly, ten times or more. The CDR3 reads CASIFPGANEAFF. CDR3 nucleotide sequence: TGTGCCAGCATCTTCCCGGGGGCAAATGAAGCTTTCTTT. This chain connects TRBV12-3 or TRBV12-4 to TRBJ1-1; a weak D match, TRBD1 (6 bases). Trimming cost V 7 bases and J 7 bases, with 16 bases left between them. This CDR3 has 13 residues.

The rearrangement uses TRBV12-3 or TRBV12-4 and TRBJ2-5; no definite D call. V lost 2 bases to trimming and J lost 2 bases, with 6 bases between them. The CDR3 loop spans 13 amino acids. CDR3 protein: CASSLMQQETQYF. The CDR3 nucleotides read TGTGCCAGCAGTTTAATGCAGCAAGAGACCCAGTACTTC.

This clonotype was seen only a few times. The chain recombines TRBV9 with TRBJ1-2; 10 positions agree with TRBD1. V was pared by 4 bases and J by 4 bases, with 7 bases of the junction left unmatched. This CDR3 contains 15 residues. Germline values: CDR1 SGDLS, CDR2 YYNGEE. The CDR3 bases are TGTGCCAGCAGCACTGGGACAGGGGTCGTCTATGGCTACACCTTC. It encodes CASSTGTGVVYGYTF. The full variable domain, with the rest looked up from reference TRBV9 and TRBJ1-2, is DSGVTQTPKHLITATGQRVTLRCSPRSGDLSVYWYQQSLDQGLQFLIQYYNGEERAKGNILERFSAQQFPDLHSELNLSSLELGDSALYFCASSTGTGVVYGYTFGSGTRLTVV.

The rearrangement links TRBV12-3 or TRBV12-4 to TRBJ2-3; 9 nucleotides agree with TRBD1. V shed 5 bases and J 5 bases; nucleotides not matched to a gene: 5. The CDR3 loop spans 14 amino acids. CDR3 amino acids: CASSPTGGGDTQYF. The CDR3 bases are TGTGCCAGCAGTCCAACAGGGGGCGGAGATACGCAGTATTTT.

In this sample, this clonotype turned up a few times. The junction does not match germline at one end; this may be a read error. The chain employs TRBV20-1 and TRBJ2-3; possibly TRBD1 or TRBD2 for D (6 bases each). Germline V gene lookup returns CDR1 DFQATT and CDR2 SNEGSKA (reference sequence). The CDR3 is 14 residues long. CDR3 in amino acids: CSARGRGQFDTQYF. The CDR3 DNA is TGCAGTGCCAGAGGACGGGGGCAGTTCGATACGCAGTATTTT.